Listed here are 22 T cell receptor beta chains from one sample, sequenced in a study of T-cell memory formation after mild COVID-19 (dated by TCRdb to about 2021). Library preparation used 5' RACE. TCRdb names Illumina NovaSeq 6000 as the instrument used. TCRdb redid the processing of the public reads, applying fastp at Q25 and MiXCR, and retained in-frame beta chains. Rows merge per CDR3 protein into single entries with the most common DNA and genes. The sample records under 300,000 distinct CDR3 sequences, about a sixth of which are singletons. The top ten clonotypes cover 20% to 25% of the sample. The sample comprised PBMCs or a T cell subset sorted from them (not recorded which). The receptors shown here come from a man aged 18 to 29 who had mild COVID-19 (a few samples of this study predate the infection). The sample titles of this study are shuffled in the database, so cell type and time point are left out; the donor was told from shared clones.

The chain couples TRBV4-3 to TRBJ2-3, with unresolved D. Trimming shortened V by 10 bases and J by 0 bases, and 17 bases separated the two germline ends. The CDR3 is made up of 15 amino acids. Germline V lookup: CDR1 LGHNA, CDR2 YSLEER. The CDR3 loop is CATTLDFSSTDTQYF. The CDR3 nucleotides are TGCGCCACCACACTCGACTTTTCTAGCACAGATACGCAGTATTTT.

This clonotype was seen repeatedly, ten times or more. This rearrangement joins TRBV5-6 to TRBJ2-3; no reliable D call. Deletions cut 5 bases from V and 5 bases from J, with 18 bases between. Germline V lookup: CDR1 SGHDT, CDR2 YYEEEE. The CDR3 consists of 15 residues. The CDR3 nucleotides are TGTGCCAGCAGTCGACTTACCATCCAGAAAGATACGCAGTATTTT. This sequence encodes CASSRLTIQKDTQYF.

The V gene is TRBV9, the J gene TRBJ2-3, with 8 positions matching TRBD2. Per the germline V gene, CDR1 is SGDLS and CDR2 is YYNGEE. CDR3 length equals 15 residues. The trim removed 0 bases at V and 9 bases at J, leaving 9 bases unmatched. DNA for the CDR3: TGTGCCAGCAGCGTAGTAGCGGCGGGGGGTGGAACGCAGTATTTT. Translation: CASSVVAAGGGTQYF.

The chain couples TRBV14 to TRBJ1-1, with D tentatively TRBD1 (6 bases). V dropped 3 bases and J dropped 10 bases, with 15 bases sitting between them. Germline V lookup: CDR1 SGHDN, CDR2 FVKESK. This CDR3 has 13 residues. The CDR3 loop is CASSHPQGWVAFF. The DNA of the CDR3 is TGTGCCAGCAGCCATCCACAGGGTTGGGTAGCTTTCTTT.

This clonotype was seen many times. The J gene is TRBJ2-1, the V gene TRBV5-1, with 8 bases that match TRBD1. Germline CDR1 and CDR2: SGHRS and YFSETQ. J lost 0 bases, V lost 2 bases, and 7 bases had no gene match. The CDR3 totals 17 residues. The CDR3 sequence: CASSLSDRGASYNEQFF. Here the CDR3 DNA reads TGCGCCAGCAGCTTATCAGACAGGGGAGCCTCCTACAATGAGCAGTTCTTC.

A few counts support this clonotype. The chain combines TRBV12-3 or TRBV12-4 with TRBJ2-7; no definite D call. CDR3 length: 12 residues. V was cut by 3 bases and J by 4 bases, with 7 bases left in between. CDR3 protein: CASSLPGYEQYF. The CDR3, as DNA: TGTGCCAGCAGTTTGCCCGGTTACGAGCAGTACTTC.

This clonotype was picked up a small number of times. This chain links TRBV5-1 with TRBJ2-3; D perhaps matches TRBD1 (6 bases). The CDR3 is made up of 17 amino acids. Trimming stripped 4 bases from V and 0 bases from J, with 18 bases between. The V gene's germline CDR1 is SGHRS and CDR2 YFSETQ. CDR3 DNA: TGCGCCAGCAGCCCCGGATGGTTAGGACAGAGCACAGATACGCAGTATTTT. It specifies CASSPGWLGQSTDTQYF. Based on the CDR3 plus reference TRBV5-1 and TRBJ2-3, the full variable domain is KAGVTQTPRYLIKTRGQQVTLSCSPISGHRSVSWYQQTPGQGLQFLFEYFSETQRNKGNFPGRFSGRQFSNSRSEMNVSTLELGDSALYLCASSPGWLGQSTDTQYFGPGTRLTVL.

The rearrangement uses TRBV5-1 and TRBJ2-2; 11 bases line up with TRBD2. CDR3 length: 16 residues. Per germline, CDR1 SGHRS and CDR2 YFSETQ. The V gene end was trimmed by 6 bases and the J gene end by 0 bases; junction bases not matched to a gene: 4. The CDR3 bases are TGCGCCAGCAAATCTAGCGGGGGGACGAACACCGGGGAGCTGTTTTTT. Translated: CASKSSGGTNTGELFF.

This clonotype occurred a few times. The chain recombines TRBV7-9 with TRBJ2-7, with D hard to call. Trimming stripped 5 bases from V and 5 bases from J, with 7 bases between. The CDR3 is 11 amino acids. Germline V gene lookup returns CDR1 SEHNR and CDR2 FQNEAQ (reference sequence). DNA of the CDR3: TGTGCCAGCAGCCGCGCGGACGAGCAGTACTTC. It is translated as CASSRADEQYF.

For this clonotype: This could be a read error, since a much larger clone is one nucleotide away. The J gene is TRBJ2-2, the V gene TRBV5-1, with D possibly being TRBD2 (5 bases). The CDR3 runs to 13 residues. Germline-derived CDR1 and CDR2 are SGHRS and YFSETQ. CDR3: CASGLEVHGELFF. The CDR3 DNA sequence: TGCGCCAGCGGCTTGGAGGTTCACGGGGAGCTGTTTTTT.

The sample holds a few counts of this clonotype. The CDR3 region has the DNA TGTGCCAGCAGTTCGCCGGACCGACCTCTCTATGGCTACACCTTC. This gives the protein CASSSPDRPLYGYTF. The chain recombines TRBV6-6 with TRBJ1-2, with D uncertain. Trimming stripped 4 bases from V and 4 bases from J, with 16 bases between. Germline CDR1 is MNHNY and CDR2 is SVGAGI (reference sequence). The CDR3 spans 15 residues.

V gene TRBV4-2 combines with J gene TRBJ2-1; 8 positions match TRBD2. V gave up 1 base and J gave up 9 bases; unmatched junction bases: 11. The CDR3 totals 16 residues. Germline assignment: CDR1 LGHNA and CDR2 YNFKEQ. CDR3 sequence (DNA): TGTGCCAGCAGCCAAGGAGGAGCGGGGGTTCTGGGTGAGCAGTTCTTC. This sequence encodes CASSQGGAGVLGEQFF.

The chain joins TRBV14 to TRBJ2-2; D possibly uses TRBD1 or TRBD2 (5 bases each). Trimming stripped 1 base from V and 7 bases from J, with 16 bases between. The CDR3 spans 16 residues. In germline, CDR1 is SGHDN, CDR2 FVKESK. This chain's CDR3 is CASSQVGDPSNGELFF. In DNA, the CDR3 is TGTGCCAGCAGCCAAGTGGGGGACCCCTCGAACGGGGAGCTGTTTTTT.

A word on this clonotype: This could be a read error, since a much larger clone is one nucleotide away. CDR3 nucleotide sequence: TGTGCCAGCAGTTTACAGGGCAAGCAGCCCCAGCATTTT. Translated, it gives CASSLQGKQPQHF. This sequence joins TRBV7-9 and TRBJ1-5, with D possibly being TRBD1 (6 bases). This CDR3 is built from 13 residues. Germline values: CDR1 SEHNR, CDR2 FQNEAQ (reference sequence).

The chain links TRBV20-1 to TRBJ1-5; D remains unclear. The V gene's germline CDR1 is DFQATT and CDR2 SNEGSKA (reference sequence). The CDR3 is 12 amino acids. The V and J ends lost 3 bases and 6 bases respectively, with 9 bases between them. This CDR3 is CSASDPTQPQHF. The CDR3 DNA follows: TGCAGTGCTAGCGATCCGACTCAGCCCCAGCATTTT.

This clonotype was counted a few times. This chain connects TRBV7-2 to TRBJ2-5, with D hard to call. The CDR3 is 14 residues long. The V end lost 1 base, the J end lost 5 bases, and 11 bases lay between the germline ends. Germline values: CDR1 SGHTA, CDR2 FQGNSA. CDR3 residues: CASSLVAIGETQYF. The CDR3, as DNA: TGTGCCAGCAGCTTAGTGGCTATTGGGGAGACCCAGTACTTC. Using reference TRBV7-2 and TRBJ2-5 for the parts outside the CDR3, the full variable domain is GAGVSQSPSNKVTEKGKDVELRCDPISGHTALYWYRQSLGQGLEFLIYFQGNSAPDKSGLPSDRFSAERTGGSVSTLTIQRTQQEDSAVYLCASSLVAIGETQYFGPGTRLLVL.

The table lists this clonotype with a few counts. V is TRBV6-2 or TRBV6-3 and J is TRBJ2-1; D is possibly TRBD2 (5 bases). The CDR3 spans 14 residues. Germline V gene sequence: CDR1 MNHEY, CDR2 SVGEGT. With 7 bases removed from V and 9 bases from J, the gap between germline ends came to 19 bases. CDR3 amino acids: CASTTTRRIGEQFF. The CDR3 bases are TGTGCCAGCACTACAACGAGGAGGATAGGTGAGCAGTTCTTC.

There are many counts of this clonotype. The rearrangement uses TRBV29-1 and TRBJ2-1; the D gene could be TRBD1 or TRBD2 (5 bases each). V was shortened by 7 bases and J by 1 base, with 14 bases between the two germline ends. The CDR3 contains 14 residues. CDR1 SQVTM and CDR2 ANQGSEA come from the germline V gene. CDR3 DNA: TGCAGCGGAACCGGGACCCCGTCCTACAATGAGCAGTTCTTC. Translation: CSGTGTPSYNEQFF.

This clonotype came up a few times. The chain is built from TRBV11-2 and TRBJ2-1; D could derive from TRBD1 or TRBD2 (7 bases each). Germline V CDR1 and CDR2: SGHAT, FQNNGV. The CDR3 consists of 16 residues. The germline V and J ends were trimmed by 6 bases and 6 bases, with 21 bases remaining between them. Here the CDR3 reads CASRNTRGGPRNEQFF. The CDR3 coding sequence is TGTGCCAGCAGGAACACCAGGGGGGGGCCCCGCAATGAGCAGTTCTTC. Full variable domain (outside the CDR3, taken from reference TRBV11-2 and TRBJ2-1): EAGVAQSPRYKIIEKRQSVAFWCNPISGHATLYWYQQILGQGPKLLIQFQNNGVVDDSQLPKDRFSAERLKGVDSTLKIQPAKLEDSAVYLCASRNTRGGPRNEQFFGPGTRLTVL.

CDR3 DNA: TGTGCCACCAGCAGCTTCGGACGTAGCTACGAGCAGTACTTC. Translated, it gives CATSSFGRSYEQYF. V is TRBV15 and J is TRBJ2-7; D call uncertain. V lost 3 bases and J lost 3, with 12 bases in between. From germline, CDR1 is LNHNV and CDR2 YYDKDF (reference sequence). The CDR3 has 14 residues. The full variable domain, in which reference TRBV15 and TRBJ2-7 provide the parts outside the CDR3, is DAMVIQNPRYQVTQFGKPVTLSCSQTLNHNVMYWYQQKSSQAPKLLFHYYDKDFNNEADTPDNFQSRRPNTSFCFLDIRSPGLGDTAMYLCATSSFGRSYEQYFGPGTRLTVT.

This clonotype has a handful of counts. Here the CDR3 DNA reads TGTGCCAGCAGTGAATACGCACCCGGAGGGGACACGAGCTCTGGAAACACCATATATTTT. It is translated as CASSEYAPGGDTSSGNTIYF. The chain joins TRBV25-1 to TRBJ1-3, with TRBD1 as a possible D gene (6 bases). This CDR3 is built from 20 residues. Germline CDR1 and CDR2: MGHDK and SYGVNS. V lost 0 bases and J lost 0, with 21 bases in between.

In DNA form, the CDR3 reads TGCGCCAGCAGCCCAGATACGAGGCAGTACTTC. This encodes CASSPDTRQYF. The V call is TRBV5-1, the J call TRBJ2-7; unclear D gene. V was shortened by 4 bases and J by 9 bases, with 11 bases between the two germline ends. CDR1 is SGHRS, CDR2 YFSETQ, per germline. CDR3 length: 11 amino acids.